These T cell receptor beta chains were read from a single sample in a study of cytomegalovirus exposure and HLA in healthy donors. Sequencing used immunoSEQ multiplex PCR; TCRdb keeps in-frame clones, though not all of them. The data hold some 52,000 clones, with around 70% observed a single time. Sample: PBMCs. The receptors here all came from a man aged 18 to 29 in good health and CMV-seronegative. CDR3s leave out the opening cysteine and the closing phenylalanine or tryptophan.

TRBV6-4,ASSSLTSSYNEQF
TRBV28,ASISGGRSYGYT
TRBV5-8,ASSLSGFGYEQY
TRBV10-2,ASSVGAGRMNTEAF
TRBV27,ASSPAGGNGYT
TRBV19,ASRPTGVGEKLF
TRBV28,ASDKSGNQPQH
TRBV5-1,ASSYDTGGPQH
TRBV28,ASSLTTKLKNIQY
TRBV11-2,ASSLAGGTGELF
TRBV5-1,ASTPGGFGYGYT
TRBV10-3,AISEGSLYNQPQH
TRBV7-6,ASSSHPGLAGVGTQY
TRBV28,ASSPRAGSAT
TRBV29-1,SAEPAGGYEQY
TRBV28,ASSFGRLNEKLF
TRBV30,AWSGSANQPQH
TRBV29-1,SVVKDRAPYEQY
TRBV19,ASSISSGIINEQF
TRBV4-1,ASSLRGLGNTEAF
TRBV10-1,ASSERRGPGELF
TRBV10-2,ASSESDWTHNQPQH
TRBV10-3,AISPDNYGYT
TRBV9,ASSGGTGGAF
TRBV6-4,ASSNGTRQNEQF
TRBV28,ASSSTRQGPSYEQY
TRBV28,ASSSPFGLAGGHEQF
TRBV15,ATSRSLQGTQH
TRBV28,ATDTSSYEQY
TRBV6-8,ASGRGTSGRPEQY
TRBV4-3,ASSLRHLGNQPQH
TRBV7-2,ASSLGPASYEQY
TRBV19,ASSIVLTATEAF
TRBV9,ASSVATGGTEAF
TRBV30,AWSKGLSNEQF
TRBV18,ASSPARGEQPQH
TRBV14,ASSHESGGYQQY
TRBV4-3,ASSQGTGASNQPQH
TRBV29-1,SVDSQNIQY
TRBV25-1,ASSAAGGDQETQY
TRBV28,ASSPEGTEAF
TRBV28,ASSFRGLGQF
TRBV18,ASSPDRGRSHQPQH
TRBV29-1,SVRQIIQETQY
TRBV10-3,AISGTGDNEQF
TRBV4-3,ASSQDPKSPLH
TRBV7-9,ASSRGQEYQPQH